The sequence of this T cell receptor beta chain was determined in a study of blood T cell repertoires in COVID-19 (dated by TCRdb to the early 2020s). About the investigation overall: Samples from collaborators originated in the United States, Italy and Spain and spanned both the acute and convalescent phases of COVID-19. The prospective study material was composed of cDNA or gDNA derived from T cells, B-cell-depleted T cells, or PBMCs. Subjects who had been exposed to COVID-19, were actively infected with it, or had recovered from it provided the deeply sampled blood TCRbeta repertoires that made up the dataset. A freely available public database, intended as a resource for researchers studying the immune response to SARS-CoV-2, is where the repertoires were released. Samples came from the ongoing ImmuneRACE study (first 160 participants) plus 1,254 subjects from 6 global collaborators. The sample metadata nearly always contained a de-identified subject ID, COVID-19 status, age in years and sex. Where available, HLA class I and class II types were obtained from metadata supplied by the sample provider rather than from assay-based typing.

This clone was counted a single time. Its binding antigen is unknown. Within one base of it there is no much larger clone, and no base qualities were kept. Whole blood was collected in K2EDTA tubes by collaborating institutions according to the institutions' own protocols. For TCRbeta analysis, collaborators shipped samples as frozen whole blood, isolated PBMCs, or DNA extracted from either of those sample types. Broad study findings and their caveats: Clinical and demographic metadata were provided uncurated, with the amount varying by source and participant.

TCRbeta CDR3 regions were amplified from genomic DNA using the immunoSEQ Assay, a bias-controlled multiplex PCR. The authors' analysis ran thus. Within the assay, amplification of reference gene primers was used to estimate how many nucleated cells each sample contained. To quantify the absolute abundance of each unique TCRbeta CDR3 rearrangement, sequence reads were collapsed and filtered. For each sample, productive Simpson clonality was calculated as the square root of Simpson's diversity index across productive rearrangements. Sourced from immuneACCESS, this table was stored by TCRdb with only in-frame sequences that have V and J called. A share of the clones is absent; for the studies checked, an unresolved V gene accounts for under half, and the remainder has no known explanation. That table furnishes V, J and clone size, whereas the DNA furnished D and trimming. Within this sample are more than 100,000 clones, with approximately 88% of them counted one time only. The ten largest clones take up roughly 15% of the sample.

V drops 5 bases and J drops 0 bases, leaving 11 bases in between. Taken from the germline V gene, the CDR1 and CDR2 loops are MNHEY and SVGAGI. From cysteine to phenylalanine, the CDR3 is 15 amino acids long. CDR3 DNA only is kept here, 45 bases in frame from base 1. This clonotype was obtained from a woman over 75 with acute or convalescent COVID-19. Sequenced material: peripheral blood. This receptor chain uses TRBV6-5 and TRBJ1-3; TRBD1 is a weak D gene call, 5 bases matching. The nucleotides read TGTGCCAGCAGTACAACAGGTAGCTCTGGAAACACCATATATTTT. This translates into CASSTTGSSGNTIYF.